These 23 T cell receptor beta chains originate from one sample sequenced in a study of human T cells and chemical hapten exposure. MiXCR, run by TCRdb on the 5' RACE reads, gives a single entry per CDR3 protein. This sample carries 120,000 to 150,000 distinct CDR3 sequences, 4.1% of them seen once, and the ten largest clones take approximately 1.3%. Blood, whole and unfractionated, served as the source for total RNA extraction. These receptors were taken from a female donor in good health.

This clonotype was counted at least ten times. In DNA, the CDR3 is TGTGCCAGCAGCGTAGCCATCCGGCCCTACGAGCAGTACTTC. Translating it yields CASSVAIRPYEQYF. This chain uses TRBV9 with TRBJ2-7; D ambiguous. Trimming left V 0 bases short and J 2 bases short, with 9 bases between. This CDR3 contains 14 residues. From germline, CDR1 is SGDLS and CDR2 YYNGEE.

This clonotype was observed at least ten times. The chain is built from TRBV5-1 and TRBJ1-1; 8 positions agree with TRBD1. The germline V gene encodes CDR1 SGHRS and CDR2 YFSETQ. The CDR3 has 14 residues. The V and J ends lost 0 bases and 10 bases, in that order; junction bases with no gene match: 8. The CDR3 sequence: CASSLAGQGRGAFF. CDR3 in DNA: TGCGCCAGCAGCTTGGCCGGACAGGGTAGAGGAGCTTTCTTT.

This clonotype was detected ten times or more. J is TRBJ2-1 and V is TRBV2; 7 bases are shared with TRBD2. V lost 4 bases and J lost 10; bases outside the gene matches: 16. Germline V gene sequence: CDR1 SNHLY, CDR2 FYNNEI. The CDR3 has 16 amino acids. The chain's CDR3 is CASSAETSAWLGEQFF. For the CDR3, the DNA is TGTGCCAGCAGTGCAGAAACTAGCGCCTGGCTGGGGGAGCAGTTCTTC.

This clonotype was counted ten times or more. This sequence joins TRBV10-3 and TRBJ2-3; unclear D gene. This CDR3 spans 14 amino acids. V gave up 2 bases and J gave up 7 bases, with 13 bases separating them. Germline V gene lookup returns CDR1 ENHRY and CDR2 SYGVKD. CDR3 DNA: TGTGCCATCAGTGAGAAAGGGCATAAACATACGCAGTATTTT. Protein sequence: CAISEKGHKHTQYF.

This clonotype appeared many times. The chain combines TRBV7-2 with TRBJ2-3; D perhaps matches TRBD2 (6 bases). CDR3 size: 17 residues. V lost 1 base and J 2 bases, leaving 16 bases between the germline ends. Germline values: CDR1 SGHTA, CDR2 FQGNSA. The chain's CDR3 is CASSLGPGEAYTDTQYF. In DNA, the CDR3 is TGTGCCAGCAGCTTAGGTCCTGGGGAGGCATACACAGATACGCAGTATTTT.

At least ten counts were recorded for this clonotype. The chain combines TRBV13 with TRBJ2-2, with D possibly being TRBD2 (5 bases). The CDR3 has 18 amino acids. CDR1 and CDR2 from the germline V gene are PRHDT and FYEKMQ (reference sequence). V was clipped by 5 bases and J by 3 bases, with 22 bases between them. The CDR3 DNA is TGTGCCAGCAGCCTACCGACGACACCGGGAAGGGACACCGGGGAGCTGTTTTTT. Amino acid sequence: CASSLPTTPGRDTGELFF.

Ten or more counts support this clonotype. The chain is built from TRBV7-2 and TRBJ2-1; D not resolved. CDR3 length equals 14 residues. Trimming stripped 0 bases from V and 4 bases from J, with 7 bases between. CDR1 is SGHTA, CDR2 FQGNSA, per germline. The CDR3 sequence is CASSLAGKYNEQFF. In DNA, the CDR3 is TGTGCCAGCAGCTTAGCGGGCAAATACAATGAGCAGTTCTTC. Filled out from reference TRBV7-2 and TRBJ2-1, the complete variable domain reads GAGVSQSPSNKVTEKGKDVELRCDPISGHTALYWYRQSLGQGLEFLIYFQGNSAPDKSGLPSDRFSAERTGGSVSTLTIQRTQQEDSAVYLCASSLAGKYNEQFFGPGTRLTVL.

This clonotype was picked up many times. The genes are TRBV19 and TRBJ2-1, with D perhaps being TRBD1 or TRBD2 (5 bases each). Germline CDR1 reads LNHDA; CDR2 reads SQIVND (reference sequence). Trimming cost V 8 bases and J 5 bases, with 13 bases left between them. CDR3 length: 13 amino acids. The CDR3 sequence: CASHGTTNNEQFF. The CDR3 DNA follows: TGTGCCAGTCACGGGACGACCAACAATGAGCAGTTCTTC. Full variable domain (remainder filled in from reference TRBV19 and TRBJ2-1): DGGITQSPKYLFRKEGQNVTLSCEQNLNHDAMYWYRQDPGQGLRLIYYSQIVNDFQKGDIAEGYSVSREKKESFPLTVTSAQKNPTAFYLCASHGTTNNEQFFGPGTRLTVL.

This clonotype occurred many times. The J gene is TRBJ2-2, the V gene TRBV28; 7 bases fit TRBD2. V lost 1 base to trimming and J lost 0 bases; unmatched junction nucleotides: 8. CDR1 and CDR2 from the germline V gene are MDHEN and SYDVKM. The CDR3 is 18 amino acids. The CDR3 DNA follows: TGTGCCAGCAGTTTATCACGGGGAGGGGTATCGAACACCGGGGAGCTGTTTTTT. Protein product: CASSLSRGGVSNTGELFF.

This clonotype was seen ten or more times. The rearrangement joins TRBV7-2 to TRBJ2-3, with TRBD2 matching 11 bases. V was clipped by 5 bases and J by 5 bases; unmatched bases: 9. CDR1 SGHTA and CDR2 FQGNSA come from the germline V gene. There are 16 residues in the CDR3. CDR3 loop: CASSRRSSGGLDTQYF. The CDR3 DNA reads TGTGCCAGCAGCCGGAGATCTAGCGGGGGGTTAGATACGCAGTATTTT.

In this sample, this clonotype turned up many times. The V gene is TRBV6-2 or TRBV6-3, the J gene TRBJ1-5; a weak D match, TRBD1 (6 bases). Germline V CDR1 and CDR2: MNHEY, SVGEGT. V was clipped by 6 bases and J by 6 bases, with 12 bases between them. The CDR3 is made up of 13 amino acids. The CDR3 DNA reads TGTGCCAGCAGATCACAGGGAGTTCAGCCCCAGCATTTT. Residues: CASRSQGVQPQHF.

The chain employs TRBV12-3 or TRBV12-4 and TRBJ1-1, with a weak D call TRBD1 (6 bases). The length of the CDR3 is 15 residues. Trimming removed 1 base from V and 4 bases from J, with 13 bases in between. The chain's CDR3 is CASSLEFGGGTEAFF. In DNA, the CDR3 is TGTGCCAGCAGTTTAGAGTTTGGGGGCGGCACTGAAGCTTTCTTT.

This clonotype was detected ten times or more. The chain combines TRBV25-1 with TRBJ1-1; D may be TRBD1 (6 bases). Germline-derived CDR1 and CDR2 are MGHDK and SYGVNS. CDR3 size: 14 residues. V lost 2 bases and J lost 4, with 11 bases in between. CDR3 loop: CASSETGHGTEAFF. Here the CDR3 DNA reads TGTGCCAGCAGTGAAACGGGACATGGCACTGAAGCTTTCTTT.

This clonotype was seen at least ten times. V gene TRBV21-1 combines with J gene TRBJ2-6. TRBV21-1 is tagged as a pseudogene. This CDR3 spans 18 amino acids. DNA for the CDR3: TGTGCCAGCAGCAAAGCGCCGGTGCCCGATGCTGGGGCCAACGTCCTGACTTTC. Residues: CASSKAPVPDAGANVLTF.

In its sample, this clonotype was seen many times. This sequence joins TRBV11-2 and TRBJ1-1; D perhaps matches TRBD1 (6 bases). Germline-derived CDR1 and CDR2 are SGHAT and FQNNGV. Trimming left V 6 bases short and J 0 bases short, with 17 bases between. The CDR3 runs to 16 residues. Here the CDR3 DNA reads TGTGCCAGCAGAACAAGGGGGTTTGGGGTGAACACTGAAGCTTTCTTT. Amino acid sequence: CASRTRGFGVNTEAFF. Full variable domain (missing parts from reference TRBV11-2 and TRBJ1-1): EAGVAQSPRYKIIEKRQSVAFWCNPISGHATLYWYQQILGQGPKLLIQFQNNGVVDDSQLPKDRFSAERLKGVDSTLKIQPAKLEDSAVYLCASRTRGFGVNTEAFFGQGTRLTVV.

With regard to this clonotype: A much larger clone differs by one base, so this may be a read error. V usage is TRBV10-3 and J usage is TRBJ1-2; D gene unclear. V dropped 3 bases and J dropped 4 bases, with 6 bases sitting between them. Germline V CDR1 and CDR2: ENHRY, SYGVKD. The CDR3 spans 12 residues. Written as DNA, the CDR3 is TGTGCCATCAGTGACAACTGCTATGGCTACACCTTC. It is translated as CAISDNCYGYTF.

The table lists this clonotype with many counts. V usage is TRBV11-2 and J usage is TRBJ1-1, with D unresolved. The CDR3 runs to 14 residues. Germline assignment: CDR1 SGHAT and CDR2 FQNNGV. The V and J ends lost 3 bases and 4 bases respectively, with 12 bases between them. The CDR3 DNA sequence: TGTGCCAGCAGCTTTCCAGGACTGAGCACTGAAGCTTTCTTT. Amino acid sequence: CASSFPGLSTEAFF.

There are many counts of this clonotype. The chain combines TRBV7-2 with TRBJ1-4, with 9 bases identical to TRBD1. CDR1 is SGHTA, CDR2 FQGNSA, per germline. The CDR3 contains 15 residues. Trimming took 5 bases from V and 3 from J; bases not matched to a gene: 4. Here the CDR3 reads CASSGQGTPNEKLFF. In nucleotides, the CDR3 is TGTGCCAGCAGCGGACAGGGGACGCCTAATGAAAAACTGTTTTTT.

This clonotype was seen repeatedly, ten times or more. The chain is built from TRBV2 and TRBJ2-2; the match to TRBD1 covers 8 bases. The CDR3 has 14 amino acids. Germline CDR1 is SNHLY and CDR2 is FYNNEI. V trimming: 3 bases; J trimming: 5 bases; junction bases outside the gene matches: 2. The CDR3 region has the DNA TGTGCCAGCAGTGACGGACAGGGAACCGGGGAGCTGTTTTTT. Its translation is CASSDGQGTGELFF.

There are many counts of this clonotype. The V gene is TRBV5-4, the J gene TRBJ2-3; D is uncertain. The CDR3 length is 14 residues. The germline V gene has CDR1 SGHNT and CDR2 YYREEE (reference sequence). The V gene lost 4 bases and the J gene lost 0 bases, with 9 bases spanning the gap. CDR3 coding DNA: TGTGCCAGCAGCCACGGTAGAAGCACAGATACGCAGTATTTT. Protein sequence: CASSHGRSTDTQYF. Supplemented by reference TRBV5-4 and TRBJ2-3, the full variable domain reads ETGVTQSPTHLIKTRGQQVTLRCSSQSGHNTVSWYQQALGQGPQFIFQYYREEENGRGNFPPRFSGLQFPNYSSELNVNALELDDSALYLCASSHGRSTDTQYFGPGTRLTVL.

This clonotype was counted many times. V and J are TRBV3-1 and TRBJ2-3; D may be TRBD2 (6 bases). This CDR3 region has 14 residues. Per germline, CDR1 LGHDT and CDR2 YNNKEL (reference sequence). Trimming removed 6 bases from V and 6 bases from J, with 16 bases in between. CDR3 sequence (DNA): TGTGCCAGCAGTTTGCGGGGTACCCCCGATACGCAGTATTTT. It translates to CASSLRGTPDTQYF.

This clonotype was seen ten or more times. The CDR3 protein is CASKRRQGAVGADTQYF. The CDR3 bases are TGTGCCAGCAAGAGACGACAGGGGGCCGTGGGTGCAGATACGCAGTATTTT. The chain links TRBV12-3 or TRBV12-4 to TRBJ2-3; 10 bases map to TRBD1. J was trimmed by 4 bases and V by 7 bases; bases with no gene match: 14. The CDR3 contains 17 residues.

At least ten counts were recorded for this clonotype. The chain recombines TRBV7-2 with TRBJ2-2; D may correspond to TRBD1 or TRBD2 (5 bases each). The CDR3 has 13 amino acids. Germline V lookup: CDR1 SGHTA, CDR2 FQGNSA. Trimming took 5 bases from V and 6 from J, leaving 10 bases between them. CDR3 in DNA: TGTGCCAGCAGCCGCCGGGACGCCGGGGAGCTGTTTTTT. Translation: CASSRRDAGELFF.